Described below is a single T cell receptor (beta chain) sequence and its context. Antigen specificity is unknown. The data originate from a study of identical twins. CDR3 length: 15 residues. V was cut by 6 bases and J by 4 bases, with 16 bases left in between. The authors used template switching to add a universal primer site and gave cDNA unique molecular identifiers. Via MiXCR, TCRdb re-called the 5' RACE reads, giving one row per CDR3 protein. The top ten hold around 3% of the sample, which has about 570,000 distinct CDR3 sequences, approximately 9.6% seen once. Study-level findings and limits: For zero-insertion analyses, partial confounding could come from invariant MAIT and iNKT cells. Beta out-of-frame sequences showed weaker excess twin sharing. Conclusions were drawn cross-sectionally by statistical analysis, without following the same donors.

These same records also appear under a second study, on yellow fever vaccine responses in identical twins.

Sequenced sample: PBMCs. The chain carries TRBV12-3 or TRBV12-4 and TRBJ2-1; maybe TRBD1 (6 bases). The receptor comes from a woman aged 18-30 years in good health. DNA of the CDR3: TGTGCCAGCAGACCCTCCAGGACAGTATACAATGAGCAGTTCTTC. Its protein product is CASRPSRTVYNEQFF.